This T cell receptor beta chain emerged from a study of shared T cell receptors in the human thymus. About this clone: The same CDR3 can be traced to other DNA sequences in this sample.

CDR3 size: 13 residues. The ends were cut back, 0 bases at V and 4 bases at J, with 7 bases in the middle. Germline CDR1 is GTSNPN and CDR2 is SVGIG (reference sequence). The data were produced by immunoSEQ multiplex PCR, yet TCRdb's version contains in-frame clones alone and is incomplete. The sample has about 540,000 clones, 78% seen once; the top ten hold 0.013%. These records were also assigned to another study, of human thymus T cells. That source notes: Corrective surgery for congenital heart defects was being performed on the healthy Finnish infants who served as donors. Resections from corrective heart surgery supplied the thymus tissue. Thymic and blood repertoires appeared to show biased V and J gene usage. What related research reported was that thymic repertoires overlapped highly among unrelated individuals.

The chain combines TRBV30 with TRBJ1-5; D unresolved. This receptor was identified in a boy under two years old with a congenital heart defect. Material: thymocytes. The CDR3 region has the DNA TGTGCCTGGAGTGTAGGAGGGAATCAGCCCCAGCATTTT. Its protein is CAWSVGGNQPQHF.